The 8 T cell receptor beta chains below were found in one sample sequenced in a study of PD-1 blockade in mismatch repair-deficient tumors. Profiled with immunoSEQ multiplex PCR; TCRdb holds only in-frame clones, not every one. Of about 120,000 clones listed, almost 90% were seen once; the top ten hold approximately 10%. The source was peripheral blood, collected 70 to 73 weeks after starting pembrolizumab. All receptors come from an adult with mismatch repair-deficient cancer.

The rearrangement joins TRBV5-1 to TRBJ2-5, with D possibly TRBD1 on 5 matching bases. The CDR3 extends over 13 amino acids. CDR1 is SGHRS, CDR2 YFSETQ, per germline. Deletions cut 4 bases from V and 3 bases from J, with 10 bases between. This chain's CDR3 is CASSPLTEETQYF. CDR3 DNA: TGCGCCAGCAGCCCACTGACAGAAGAGACCCAGTACTTC.

The chain has TRBV5-4 and TRBJ2-2; 8 bases align to TRBD1. J lost 5 bases, V lost 0 bases, and 3 bases had no gene match. The CDR3 is 15 amino acids. Germline CDR1 SGHNT, CDR2 YYREEE (reference sequence). CDR3 sequence (DNA): TGTGCCAGCAGCTTGGGGACAGGGAATACCGGGGAGCTGTTTTTT. Translation: CASSLGTGNTGELFF.

J is TRBJ2-1 and V is TRBV7-9; TRBD2 aligns across 8 bases. CDR1 and CDR2 (germline): SEHNR, FQNEAQ (reference sequence). CDR3 length: 14 residues. The trim removed 0 bases at V and 8 bases at J, leaving 3 bases unmatched. CDR3: CASSLALAVYEQFF. CDR3 nucleotide sequence: TGTGCCAGCAGCTTAGCACTAGCGGTCTATGAGCAGTTCTTC.

The chain couples TRBV27 to TRBJ1-2; a possible D gene is TRBD1 (5 bases). Germline V CDR1 and CDR2: MNHEY, SMNVEV (reference sequence). The CDR3 runs to 15 residues. V was trimmed by 1 base and J by 0 bases, leaving 9 bases between them. The CDR3 bases are TGTGCCAGCAGTTTATTCCGGGGGTCTAACTATGGCTACACCTTC. Protein product: CASSLFRGSNYGYTF.

The chain has TRBV11-3 and TRBJ2-7, with D unclear. The length of the CDR3 is 13 residues. V gave up 5 bases and J gave up 0 bases, with 8 bases separating them. The germline V gene has CDR1 SGHNT and CDR2 YENEEA. In nucleotides, the CDR3 is TGTGCCAGCAGCCTAGGCCCCTCCTACGAGCAGTACTTC. It codes for CASSLGPSYEQYF.

The chain uses TRBV13 and TRBJ2-3; D is ambiguous. This CDR3 is 13 amino acids long. The germline gives CDR1 PRHDT, CDR2 FYEKMQ (reference sequence). V lost 1 base to trimming and J lost 2 bases, with 4 bases between them. The CDR3 loop reads CASSLEYTDTQYF. Here the CDR3 DNA reads TGTGCCAGCAGCTTAGAATACACAGATACGCAGTATTTT. The entire variable domain, with the rest obtained from reference TRBV13 and TRBJ2-3, is as follows: AAGVIQSPRHLIKEKRETATLKCYPIPRHDTVYWYQQGPGQDPQFLISFYEKMQSDKGSIPDRFSAQQFSDYHSELNMSSLELGDSALYFCASSLEYTDTQYFGPGTRLTVL.

This clone was picked up a small number of times. This chain connects TRBV7-9 to TRBJ2-5; TRBD2 aligns across 11 bases. This CDR3 contains 14 residues. Germline V lookup: CDR1 SEHNR, CDR2 FQNEAQ (reference sequence). Losses at the gene ends were 5 bases for V and 5 bases for J; bases not matched to a gene: 4. The CDR3 region has the DNA TGTGCCAGCAGCCCAGGACTAGCGGGTGAGACCCAGTACTTC. Its protein is CASSPGLAGETQYF. The full variable domain, completed using reference TRBV7-9 and TRBJ2-5, is DTGVSQNPRHKITKRGQNVTFRCDPISEHNRLYWYRQTLGQGPEFLTYFQNEAQLEKSRLLSDRFSAERPKGSFSTLEIQRTEQGDSAMYLCASSPGLAGETQYFGPGTRLLVL.

This sequence joins TRBV5-4 and TRBJ2-5; TRBD2 agrees at 9 bases. The CDR3 contains 16 residues. Germline lookup yields CDR1 SGHNT and CDR2 YYREEE (reference sequence). The V segment lost 6 bases and the J segment 3 bases; nucleotides outside the gene matches: 12. Written as DNA, the CDR3 is TGTGCCAGCAAGGAACTAGCGGGTGCGGGGGAAGAGACCCAGTACTTC. Its translation is CASKELAGAGEETQYF.